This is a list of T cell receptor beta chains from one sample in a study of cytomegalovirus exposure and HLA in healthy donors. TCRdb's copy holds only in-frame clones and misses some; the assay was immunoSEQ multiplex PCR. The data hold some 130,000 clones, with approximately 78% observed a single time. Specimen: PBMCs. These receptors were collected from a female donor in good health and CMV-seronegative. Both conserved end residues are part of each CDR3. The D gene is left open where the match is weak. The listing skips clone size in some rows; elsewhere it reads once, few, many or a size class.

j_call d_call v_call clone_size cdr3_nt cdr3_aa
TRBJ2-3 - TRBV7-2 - TGTGCCAGCAGCTTAGTGAGCGGTGCTTACACTAACGCAGATACGCAGTATTTT CASSLVSGAYTNADTQYF
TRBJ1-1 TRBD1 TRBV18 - TGTGCCAGCTCAGAGTACAGGGGTGGGACTGAAGCTTTCTTT CASSEYRGGTEAFF
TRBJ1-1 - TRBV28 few TGTGCCAGCAGTAGCCGACCGGGGAAAACTGAAGCTTTCTTT CASSSRPGKTEAFF
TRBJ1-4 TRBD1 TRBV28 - TGTGCCAGCAGTTTATTGGGACAGGGGTATGAAAAACTGTTTTTT CASSLLGQGYEKLFF
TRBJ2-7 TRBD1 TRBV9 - TGTGCCAGCAGCGCCCGAGGGGGCCAGGGGGCTCAAGAGCAGTACTTC CASSARGGQGAQEQYF
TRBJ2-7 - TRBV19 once TGTGCCAGTAGTATTCAATATCTGAGACTTGGGTACGAGCAGTACTTC CASSIQYLRLGYEQYF
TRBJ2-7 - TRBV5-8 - TGTGCCAGCAGCTTGCGGGACTCCTACGAGCAGTACTTC CASSLRDSYEQYF
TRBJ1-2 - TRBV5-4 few TGTGCCAGCAGCGCCAGTATGGGGGGAAACTATGGCTACACCTTC CASSASMGGNYGYTF
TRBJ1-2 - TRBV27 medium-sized TGTGCCAGCAGTCCCGGGTCAGGGGTAAGGACAATCTATGGCTACACCTTC CASSPGSGVRTIYGYTF
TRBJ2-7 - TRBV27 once TGTGCCAGCAGTTTAGGGTCGGGAACCTACGAGCAGTACTTC CASSLGSGTYEQYF
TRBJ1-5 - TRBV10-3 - TGTGCCATCAGTGAGTCGACAGAATATAGCAATCAGCCCCAGCATTTT CAISESTEYSNQPQHF
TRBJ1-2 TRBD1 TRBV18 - TGTGCCAGCTCACCACTTGGGGGACAGAAAAACTATGGCTACACCTTC CASSPLGGQKNYGYTF
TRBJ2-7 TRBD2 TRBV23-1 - TGCGCCAGCAGACTTAGCGGGTACGAGCAGTACTTC CASRLSGYEQYF
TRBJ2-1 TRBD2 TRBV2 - TGTGCCAGCAGTGGGGCGGGAGGAGAGGGGAGTGAGCAGTTCTTC CASSGAGGEGSEQFF
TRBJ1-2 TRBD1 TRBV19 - TGTGCCAGTAGTATAGGGAACAGGGGGAACTATGGCTACACCTTC CASSIGNRGNYGYTF
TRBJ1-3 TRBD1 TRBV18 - TGTGCCAGCTCACCCCCGGGACAGGGTGGAAACACCATATATTTT CASSPPGQGGNTIYF
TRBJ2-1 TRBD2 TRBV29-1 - TGCAGCGTTGAAGGGGGTAGCGGGAGGTGGTACAATGAGCAGTTCTTC CSVEGGSGRWYNEQFF
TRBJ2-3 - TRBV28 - TGTGCCAGCAGCATCCACCACCCACGGTATCGCACAGATACGCAGTATTTT CASSIHHPRYRTDTQYF
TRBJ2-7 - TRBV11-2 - TGTGCCAGCAGCCTCAGTTCGGGGCAGGGGACCTCCTACGAGCAGTACTTC CASSLSSGQGTSYEQYF
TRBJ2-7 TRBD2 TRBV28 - TGTGCCAGCAGTTTGTCGACGACTAGCGGGAGTAAGTTCTACGAGCAGTACTTC CASSLSTTSGSKFYEQYF
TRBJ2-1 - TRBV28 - TGTGCCAGCAGTTGGGCGGGGTACAATGAGCAGTTCTTC CASSWAGYNEQFF
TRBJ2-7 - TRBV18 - TGTGCCAGCTCACCTCCCGGGACATCCTCCTACGAGCAGTACTTC CASSPPGTSSYEQYF
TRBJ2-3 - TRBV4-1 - TGCGCCAGCAGCCAAGATCTAAGGACTGGGGTATGGGATACGCAGTATTTT CASSQDLRTGVWDTQYF
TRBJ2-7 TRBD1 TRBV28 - TGTGCCAGCAGCTGGGACAGGGGCGAGCAGTACTTC CASSWDRGEQYF
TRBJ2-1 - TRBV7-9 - TGTGCCAGCAGCCCGACTAGTGACAATGAGCAGTTCTTC CASSPTSDNEQFF
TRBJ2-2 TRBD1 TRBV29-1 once TGCAGCGTGGGTTGGACAGGGGGGATGGGGGAGCTGTTTTTT CSVGWTGGMGELFF
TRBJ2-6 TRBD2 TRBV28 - TGTGCCAGCAGTTTTAGGGAGGGCCGATCTGGGGCCAACGTCCTGACTTTC CASSFREGRSGANVLTF
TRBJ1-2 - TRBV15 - TGTGCCACCAGCAGAGATTTAAGCGACTATGGCTACACCTTC CATSRDLSDYGYTF
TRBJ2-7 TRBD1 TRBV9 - TGTGCCAGCAGCGGGGGACAGGGACGATACGAGCAGTACTTC CASSGGQGRYEQYF
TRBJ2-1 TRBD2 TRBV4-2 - TGTGCCAGCAGCCAAGATCCGTTGAGCGGGAGATATGAGCAGTTCTTC CASSQDPLSGRYEQFF
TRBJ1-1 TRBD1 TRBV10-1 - TGCGCCAGCAGTTATCTCCGGGACAGGGGATACACTGAAGCTTTCTTT CASSYLRDRGYTEAFF
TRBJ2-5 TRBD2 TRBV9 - TGTGCCAGCAGCCCCTGGGGCGGGAGGGGAGGGGAGACCCAGTACTTC CASSPWGGRGGETQYF
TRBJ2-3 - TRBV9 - TGTGCCAGCAGCAGAGCGCAGTCCACAGATACGCAGTATTTT CASSRAQSTDTQYF
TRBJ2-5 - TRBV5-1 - TGCGCCAGCAGCTTGGTCGTCGGGGAGACCCAGTACTTC CASSLVVGETQYF
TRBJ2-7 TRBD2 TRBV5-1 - TGCGCCAGCAGCATGACTAGCGGGAGGCTGAGCTCCTACGAGCAGTACTTC CASSMTSGRLSSYEQYF
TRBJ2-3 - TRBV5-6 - TGTGCCAGCAGCTTGCCGGAGTCCACAGATACGCAGTATTTT CASSLPESTDTQYF
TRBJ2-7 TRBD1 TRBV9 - TGTGCCAGCAGCGTAGGAGGGGGCGTGGGGCCCGAGCAGTACTTC CASSVGGGVGPEQYF
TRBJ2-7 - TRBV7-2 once TGTGCCAGCAGCTTAGCTCGGGTCTCCTACGAGCAGTACTTC CASSLARVSYEQYF
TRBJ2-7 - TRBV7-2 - TGTGCCAGCAGCTTAGCTCTAGCCCCCGAGCAGTACTTC CASSLALAPEQYF
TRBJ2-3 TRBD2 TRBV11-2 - TGTGCCAGCAGGGACTGGACTAGCGGGGCAGATACGCAGTATTTT CASRDWTSGADTQYF
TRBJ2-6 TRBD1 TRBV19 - TGTGCCAGTAGCCCCCGGACGGGACAGGGTTACTCTGGGGCCAACGTCCTGACTTTC CASSPRTGQGYSGANVLTF
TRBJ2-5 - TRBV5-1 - TGCGCCAGCAGCTTGGCTGAGACCCAGTACTTC CASSLAETQYF